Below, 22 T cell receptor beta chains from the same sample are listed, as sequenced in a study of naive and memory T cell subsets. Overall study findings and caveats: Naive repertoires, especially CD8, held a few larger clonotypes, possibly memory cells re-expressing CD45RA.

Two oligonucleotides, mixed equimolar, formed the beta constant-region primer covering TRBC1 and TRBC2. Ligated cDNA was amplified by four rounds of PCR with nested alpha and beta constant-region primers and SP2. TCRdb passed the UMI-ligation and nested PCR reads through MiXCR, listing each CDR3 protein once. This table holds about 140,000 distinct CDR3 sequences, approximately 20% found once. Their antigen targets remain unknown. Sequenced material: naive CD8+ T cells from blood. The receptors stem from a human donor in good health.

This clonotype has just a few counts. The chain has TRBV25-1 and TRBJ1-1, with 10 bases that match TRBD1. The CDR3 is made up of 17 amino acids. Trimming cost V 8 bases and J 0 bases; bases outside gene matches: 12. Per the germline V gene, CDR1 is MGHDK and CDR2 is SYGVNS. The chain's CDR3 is CASPMDRGYLMNTEAFF. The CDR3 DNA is TGTGCCAGCCCTATGGACAGGGGGTATCTTATGAACACTGAAGCTTTCTTT.

As DNA, the CDR3 is TGCGCCAGCAGCCAAGATTTGGGCGAGGAGCAGTACTTC. It codes for CASSQDLGEEQYF. The J gene is TRBJ2-7, the V gene TRBV4-3; no clear D gene. The CDR3 spans 13 residues. Germline CDR1 LGHNA, CDR2 YSLEER. V lost 0 bases and J lost 7, with 10 bases in between.

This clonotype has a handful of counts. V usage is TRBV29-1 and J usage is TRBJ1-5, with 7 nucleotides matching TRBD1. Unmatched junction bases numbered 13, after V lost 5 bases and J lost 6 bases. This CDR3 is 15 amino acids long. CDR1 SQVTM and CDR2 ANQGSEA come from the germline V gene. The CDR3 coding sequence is TGCAGCGTTATCACAGGGGCCGTAGGCTTTCAGCCCCAGCATTTT. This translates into CSVITGAVGFQPQHF.

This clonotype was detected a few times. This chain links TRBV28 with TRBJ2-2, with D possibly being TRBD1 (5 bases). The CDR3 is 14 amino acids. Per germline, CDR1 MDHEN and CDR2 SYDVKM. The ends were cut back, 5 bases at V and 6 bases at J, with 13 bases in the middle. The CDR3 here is CASSPDTGAGELFF. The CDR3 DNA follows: TGTGCCAGCAGTCCGGACACCGGCGCCGGGGAGCTGTTTTTT.

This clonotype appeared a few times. In DNA form, the CDR3 reads TGTGCCAGCAGCGCCCAGTGGGGCGGGTCCTCCTACGAGCAGTACTTC. This sequence encodes CASSAQWGGSSYEQYF. The chain uses TRBV28 and TRBJ2-7; perhaps D is TRBD1 or TRBD2 (5 bases each). CDR1 and CDR2 from the germline V gene are MDHEN and SYDVKM. The CDR3 covers 16 residues. Trimming removed 6 bases at V and 0 bases at J, with 18 bases between.

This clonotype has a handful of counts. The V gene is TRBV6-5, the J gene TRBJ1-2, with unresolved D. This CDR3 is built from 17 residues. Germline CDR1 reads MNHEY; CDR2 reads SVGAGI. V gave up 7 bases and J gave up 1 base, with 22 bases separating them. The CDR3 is CASTLSSAANINYGYTF. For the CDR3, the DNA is TGTGCCAGCACCCTTTCGAGCGCAGCTAATATTAACTATGGCTACACCTTC.

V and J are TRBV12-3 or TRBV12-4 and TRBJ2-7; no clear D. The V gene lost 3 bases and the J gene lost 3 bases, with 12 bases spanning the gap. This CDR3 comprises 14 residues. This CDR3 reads CASSLLGFYYEQYF. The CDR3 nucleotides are TGTGCCAGCAGTTTGTTAGGTTTTTACTACGAGCAGTACTTC.

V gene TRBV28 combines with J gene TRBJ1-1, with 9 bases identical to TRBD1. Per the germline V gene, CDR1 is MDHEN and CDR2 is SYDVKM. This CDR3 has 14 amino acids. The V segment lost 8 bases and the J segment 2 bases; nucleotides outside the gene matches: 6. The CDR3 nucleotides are TGTGCCAGCCAAAACAGGGGGCTTAACACTGAAGCTTTCTTT. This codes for CASQNRGLNTEAFF.

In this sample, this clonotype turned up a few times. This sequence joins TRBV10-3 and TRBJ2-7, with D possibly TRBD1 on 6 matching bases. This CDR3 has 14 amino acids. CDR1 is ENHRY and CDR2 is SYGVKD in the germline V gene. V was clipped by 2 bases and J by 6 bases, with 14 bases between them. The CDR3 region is CAISEANNRAEQYF. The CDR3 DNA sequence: TGTGCCATCAGTGAGGCGAATAACAGGGCCGAGCAGTACTTC.

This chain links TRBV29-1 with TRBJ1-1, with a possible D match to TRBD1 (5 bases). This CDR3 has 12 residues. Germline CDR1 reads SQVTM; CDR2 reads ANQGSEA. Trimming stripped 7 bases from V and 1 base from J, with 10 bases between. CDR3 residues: CSASGGNTEAFF. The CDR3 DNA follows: TGCAGCGCCTCGGGGGGGAACACTGAAGCTTTCTTT. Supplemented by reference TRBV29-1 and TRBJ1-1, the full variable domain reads SAVISQKPSRDICQRGTSLTIQCQVDSQVTMMFWYRQQPGQSLTLIATANQGSEATYESGFVIDKFPISRPNLTFSTLTVSNMSPEDSSIYLCSASGGNTEAFFGQGTRLTVV.

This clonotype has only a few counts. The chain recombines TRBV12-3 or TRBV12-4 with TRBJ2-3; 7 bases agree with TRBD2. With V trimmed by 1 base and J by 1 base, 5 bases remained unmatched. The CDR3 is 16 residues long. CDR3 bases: TGTGCCAGCAGTTTAGTGGGAGGGCCGGGCACAGATACGCAGTATTTT. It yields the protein CASSLVGGPGTDTQYF.

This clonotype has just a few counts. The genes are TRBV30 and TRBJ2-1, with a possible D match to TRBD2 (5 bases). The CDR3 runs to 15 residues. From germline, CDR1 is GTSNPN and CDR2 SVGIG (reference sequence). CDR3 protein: CATSGSVGTYNEQFF. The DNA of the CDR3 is TGTGCTACGTCGGGGTCTGTCGGGACCTACAATGAGCAGTTCTTC.

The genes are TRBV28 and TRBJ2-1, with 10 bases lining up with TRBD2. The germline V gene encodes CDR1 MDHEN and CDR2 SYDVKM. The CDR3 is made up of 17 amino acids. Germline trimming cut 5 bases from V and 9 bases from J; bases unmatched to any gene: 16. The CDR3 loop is CASSLPSVLAGDSEQFF. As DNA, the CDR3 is TGTGCCAGCAGTCTCCCCTCGGTTCTAGCGGGAGATAGTGAGCAGTTCTTC.

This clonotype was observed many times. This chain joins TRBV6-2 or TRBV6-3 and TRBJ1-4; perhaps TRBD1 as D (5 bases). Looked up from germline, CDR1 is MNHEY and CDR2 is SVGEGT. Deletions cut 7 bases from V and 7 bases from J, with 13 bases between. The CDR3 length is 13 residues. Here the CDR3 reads CASIGGGGEKLFF. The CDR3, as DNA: TGTGCCAGCATCGGTGGCGGGGGTGAAAAACTGTTTTTT.

CDR3 nucleotide sequence: TGTGCCATCAGTGAGGCGCAGGGACTAGCAGGGGAGCAGTTCTTC. Translated, it gives CAISEAQGLAGEQFF. The chain carries TRBV10-3 and TRBJ2-1; 9 positions agree with TRBD2. Per germline, CDR1 ENHRY and CDR2 SYGVKD. There are 15 residues in the CDR3. J gave up 10 bases and V 2 bases, and 9 bases lay outside the gene matches.

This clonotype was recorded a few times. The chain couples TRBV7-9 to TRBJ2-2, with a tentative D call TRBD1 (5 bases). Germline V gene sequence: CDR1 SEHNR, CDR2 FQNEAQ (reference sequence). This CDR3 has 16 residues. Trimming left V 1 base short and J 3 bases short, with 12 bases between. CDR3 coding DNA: TGTGCCAGCAGCTTAGACACAGGATACTACACCGGGGAGCTGTTTTTT. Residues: CASSLDTGYYTGELFF.

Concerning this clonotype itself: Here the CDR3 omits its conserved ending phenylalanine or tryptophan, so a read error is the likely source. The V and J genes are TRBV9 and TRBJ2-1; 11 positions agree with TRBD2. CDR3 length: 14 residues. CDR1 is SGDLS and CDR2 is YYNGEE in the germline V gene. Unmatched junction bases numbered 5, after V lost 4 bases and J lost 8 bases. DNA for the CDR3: TGTGCCAGCAGCCCAGGACTAGCGGGCTATGAGCAGTTCTCC. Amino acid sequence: CASSPGLAGYEQFS.

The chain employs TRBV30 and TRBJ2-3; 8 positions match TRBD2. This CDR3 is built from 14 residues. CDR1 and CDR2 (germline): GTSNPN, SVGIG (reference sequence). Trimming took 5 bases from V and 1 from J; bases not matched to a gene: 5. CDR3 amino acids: CAWGTSGGTDTQYF. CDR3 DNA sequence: TGTGCCTGGGGAACTAGCGGAGGCACAGATACGCAGTATTTT.

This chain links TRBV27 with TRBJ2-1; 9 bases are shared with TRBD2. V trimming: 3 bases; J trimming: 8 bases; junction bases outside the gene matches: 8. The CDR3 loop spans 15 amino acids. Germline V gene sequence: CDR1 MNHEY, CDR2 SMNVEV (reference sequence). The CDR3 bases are TGTGCCAGCAGTTTGGTCGCGGGAGGGACCGATGAGCAGTTCTTC. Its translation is CASSLVAGGTDEQFF.

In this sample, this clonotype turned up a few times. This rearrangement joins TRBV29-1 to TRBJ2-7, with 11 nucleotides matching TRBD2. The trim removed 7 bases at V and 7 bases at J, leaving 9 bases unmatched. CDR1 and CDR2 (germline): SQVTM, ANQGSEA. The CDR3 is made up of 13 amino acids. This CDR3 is CSAQLAGVVEQYF. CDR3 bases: TGCAGCGCCCAACTAGCGGGAGTAGTGGAGCAGTACTTC.

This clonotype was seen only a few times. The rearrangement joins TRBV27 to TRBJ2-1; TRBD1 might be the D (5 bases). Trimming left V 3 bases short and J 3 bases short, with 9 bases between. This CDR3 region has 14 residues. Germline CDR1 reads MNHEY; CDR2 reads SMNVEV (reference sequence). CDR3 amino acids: CASSLQGLYNEQFF. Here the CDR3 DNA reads TGTGCCAGCAGTTTGCAGGGCCTCTACAATGAGCAGTTCTTC.

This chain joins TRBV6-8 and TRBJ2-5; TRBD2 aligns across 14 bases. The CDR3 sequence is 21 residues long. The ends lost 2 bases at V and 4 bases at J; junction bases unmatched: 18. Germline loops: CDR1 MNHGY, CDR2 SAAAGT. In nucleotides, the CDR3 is TGTGCCAGCAGTTACCGCCCCATTTGGACTAGCGGGAGGATTTCGGGAGAGACCCAGTACTTC. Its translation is CASSYRPIWTSGRISGETQYF.